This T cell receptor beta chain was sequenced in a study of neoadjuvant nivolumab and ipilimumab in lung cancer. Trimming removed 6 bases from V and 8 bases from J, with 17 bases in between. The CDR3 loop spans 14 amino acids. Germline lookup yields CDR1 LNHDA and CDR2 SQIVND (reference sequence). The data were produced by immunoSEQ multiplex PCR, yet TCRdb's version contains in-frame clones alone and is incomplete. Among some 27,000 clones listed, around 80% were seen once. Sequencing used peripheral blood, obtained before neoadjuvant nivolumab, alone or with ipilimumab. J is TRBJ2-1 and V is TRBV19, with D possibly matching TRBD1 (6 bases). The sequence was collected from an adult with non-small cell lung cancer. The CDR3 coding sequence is TGTGCCAGTAGCCCCCAGGGGAGTGGGGATGAGCAGTTCTTC. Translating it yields CASSPQGSGDEQFF. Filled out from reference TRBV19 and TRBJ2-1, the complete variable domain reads DGGITQSPKYLFRKEGQNVTLSCEQNLNHDAMYWYRQDPGQGLRLIYYSQIVNDFQKGDIAEGYSVSREKKESFPLTVTSAQKNPTAFYLCASSPQGSGDEQFFGPGTRLTVL.